Listed below are T cell receptor beta chains from one sample, sequenced in a study of T cell changes during pregnancy in multiple sclerosis. Assay: immunoSEQ multiplex PCR; the TCRdb copy retains only in-frame clones and omits some. The sample has approximately 22,000 clones; 70% to 90% are singletons. The sample consisted of CD8+ T cells from peripheral blood mononuclear cells, taken in the first trimester of pregnancy. These receptors originate from a female donor in good health, enrolled as a control in a pregnancy study. Both conserved end residues are part of each CDR3. The order of the fields is clone size, V gene, J gene, D gene, CDR3 DNA, CDR3 protein. A D gene is named only where the DNA matches it firmly. Rows give clone size only sometimes, using once, few, many, or a class for an expanded clone.

clone_size: -
v_call: TRBV25-1
j_call: TRBJ2-3
d_call: -
cdr3_nt: TGTGCCAGCAGCCCACCCCCTGCGGTAGGGCCACGGGGAGGGCAGTATTTT
cdr3_aa: CASSPPPAVGPRGGQYF

clone_size: -
v_call: TRBV4-2
j_call: TRBJ1-4
d_call: -
cdr3_nt: TGTGCCAGCAGCTTTCAGGGCCCGAATGAAAAACTGTTTTTT
cdr3_aa: CASSFQGPNEKLFF

clone_size: -
v_call: TRBV27
j_call: TRBJ2-7
d_call: -
cdr3_nt: TGTGCCAGCAGTTTATCACAGGCTCAATCCTACGAGCAGTACTTC
cdr3_aa: CASSLSQAQSYEQYF

clone_size: -
v_call: TRBV9
j_call: TRBJ2-3
d_call: TRBD2
cdr3_nt: TGTGCCAGCAGCGGTGCCCAAGGGGGACTAGCGGGGGGCACAGATACGCAGTATTTT
cdr3_aa: CASSGAQGGLAGGTDTQYF

clone_size: -
v_call: TRBV9
j_call: TRBJ2-3
d_call: -
cdr3_nt: TGTGCCAGCAGCGGTCCCCCCACGAAATCGGGACAAGGCCCCAGGGATACGCAGTATTTT
cdr3_aa: CASSGPPTKSGQGPRDTQYF

clone_size: -
v_call: TRBV27
j_call: TRBJ2-3
d_call: TRBD1
cdr3_nt: TGTGCCAGCACCCGCCGGACAGGGGTCACAGATACGCAGTATTTT
cdr3_aa: CASTRRTGVTDTQYF

clone_size: -
v_call: TRBV27
j_call: TRBJ2-7
d_call: TRBD2
cdr3_nt: TGTGCCAGCAGTTTCCGGACTAGCGCCGAGCAGTACTTC
cdr3_aa: CASSFRTSAEQYF

clone_size: -
v_call: TRBV27
j_call: TRBJ1-1
d_call: TRBD1
cdr3_nt: TGTGCCAGCAGGACAGGGCCCGAAGCTTTCTTT
cdr3_aa: CASRTGPEAFF

clone_size: -
v_call: TRBV6-1
j_call: TRBJ2-7
d_call: -
cdr3_nt: TGTGCCAGCAGTTCCCAGCCTGACAGCTCCTACGAGCAGTACTTC
cdr3_aa: CASSSQPDSSYEQYF

clone_size: many
v_call: TRBV7-6
j_call: TRBJ2-1
d_call: TRBD2
cdr3_nt: TGTGCCAGCAGCTTAGGAAAGGGCGGGGGGCACTACAATGAGCAGTTCTTC
cdr3_aa: CASSLGKGGGHYNEQFF

clone_size: -
v_call: TRBV9
j_call: TRBJ1-1
d_call: -
cdr3_nt: TGTGCCAGCAGCGTAGCTACAGGAACTTTGAACACTGAAGCTTTCTTT
cdr3_aa: CASSVATGTLNTEAFF

clone_size: -
v_call: TRBV5-6
j_call: TRBJ2-7
d_call: TRBD1
cdr3_nt: TGTGCCAGCAGCTTGTGGTTAGACAGGGTCGGCGAGCAGTACTTC
cdr3_aa: CASSLWLDRVGEQYF

clone_size: once
v_call: TRBV6-1
j_call: TRBJ1-1
d_call: -
cdr3_nt: TGTGCCAGCAGTGAAGCTTCAGGGGAGGGTGGCACTGAAGCTTTCTTT
cdr3_aa: CASSEASGEGGTEAFF

clone_size: once
v_call: TRBV29-1
j_call: TRBJ1-2
d_call: -
cdr3_nt: TGCAGCGTGCCCAGGGGTAGCGGCTACACCTTC
cdr3_aa: CSVPRGSGYTF

clone_size: -
v_call: TRBV6-4
j_call: TRBJ1-5
d_call: -
cdr3_nt: TGTGCCAGCAGTGACTCAGCAGGGGGCAATCAGCCCCAGCATTTT
cdr3_aa: CASSDSAGGNQPQHF

clone_size: -
v_call: TRBV2
j_call: TRBJ2-3
d_call: TRBD2
cdr3_nt: TGTGCCAGCAAAGACGCGGGAGACCCAGATACGCAGTATTTT
cdr3_aa: CASKDAGDPDTQYF

clone_size: -
v_call: TRBV18
j_call: TRBJ2-2
d_call: -
cdr3_nt: TGTGCCAGCTCACCACCGGCGACAGAGAACACCGGGGAGCTGTTTTTT
cdr3_aa: CASSPPATENTGELFF

clone_size: once
v_call: TRBV2
j_call: TRBJ2-5
d_call: TRBD2
cdr3_nt: TGTGCCAGCAGGGGGGGGATCGAGACCCAGTACTTC
cdr3_aa: CASRGGIETQYF

clone_size: -
v_call: TRBV7-9
j_call: TRBJ1-2
d_call: -
cdr3_nt: TGTGCCAGCAGCTCCCCCTACTCTTCCGGGTTACTTGTTGGAGGCTACACCTTC
cdr3_aa: CASSSPYSSGLLVGGYTF

clone_size: -
v_call: TRBV5-1
j_call: TRBJ2-3
d_call: TRBD2
cdr3_nt: TGCGCCAGCCTCCCCGGACTAGCGGGTCCCACAGATACGCAGTATTTT
cdr3_aa: CASLPGLAGPTDTQYF

clone_size: -
v_call: TRBV5-8
j_call: TRBJ2-7
d_call: -
cdr3_nt: TGTGCCAGCAGCTTGGTTAGACTCCGCTACGAGCAGTACTTC
cdr3_aa: CASSLVRLRYEQYF

clone_size: -
v_call: TRBV7-8
j_call: TRBJ2-3
d_call: -
cdr3_nt: TGTGCCAGCAGCTTAGCTCTAACCCCTAGCACAGATACGCAGTATTTT
cdr3_aa: CASSLALTPSTDTQYF

clone_size: -
v_call: TRBV6-5
j_call: TRBJ2-3
d_call: -
cdr3_nt: TGTGCCAGCAGTTGGACCGGGACATCAGATACGCAGTATTTT
cdr3_aa: CASSWTGTSDTQYF

clone_size: once
v_call: TRBV5-1
j_call: TRBJ1-2
d_call: TRBD1
cdr3_nt: TGCGCCAGCAGCTTGTGGACAGGGTGGGGCTACACCTTC
cdr3_aa: CASSLWTGWGYTF

clone_size: -
v_call: TRBV7-9
j_call: TRBJ1-4
d_call: TRBD1
cdr3_nt: TGTGCCAGCAGCTGGGGACAGGACGGGGGGCAACTGTTTTTT
cdr3_aa: CASSWGQDGGQLFF

clone_size: -
v_call: TRBV14
j_call: TRBJ2-7
d_call: TRBD1
cdr3_nt: TGTGCCAGCAGCCCCAAAGCAGGACAGGGGGCGTGGGAGCAGTACTTC
cdr3_aa: CASSPKAGQGAWEQYF

clone_size: -
v_call: TRBV5-4
j_call: TRBJ2-7
d_call: TRBD1
cdr3_nt: TGTGCCAGCAGCTTGGGGACAGGGGAGATCTACGAGCAGTACTTC
cdr3_aa: CASSLGTGEIYEQYF

clone_size: -
v_call: TRBV5-4
j_call: TRBJ2-7
d_call: -
cdr3_nt: TGTGCCAGCAGCTGGACGACTAGCTCCTACGAGCAGTACTTC
cdr3_aa: CASSWTTSSYEQYF

clone_size: -
v_call: TRBV7-2
j_call: TRBJ1-2
d_call: -
cdr3_nt: TGTGCCAGCAGCCCGACAAGGGGCTGGTCGTCATTC
cdr3_aa: CASSPTRGWSSF

clone_size: few
v_call: TRBV28
j_call: TRBJ2-1
d_call: TRBD2
cdr3_nt: TGTGCCAGCAGTTTATTGGTACTAGCGGGAGACAATGAGCAGTTCTTC
cdr3_aa: CASSLLVLAGDNEQFF

clone_size: -
v_call: TRBV29-1
j_call: TRBJ2-2
d_call: TRBD1
cdr3_nt: TGCAGCGTCGTTACAGGGGACACCGGGGAGCTGTTTTTT
cdr3_aa: CSVVTGDTGELFF

clone_size: -
v_call: TRBV28
j_call: TRBJ2-7
d_call: TRBD1
cdr3_nt: TGTGCCAGCAGTTTGGGGGACAGGGTCTACGAGCAGTACTTC
cdr3_aa: CASSLGDRVYEQYF

clone_size: -
v_call: TRBV10-3
j_call: TRBJ1-1
d_call: -
cdr3_nt: TGTGCCATCAGTGAGCGCACTATGAACACTGAAGCTTTCTTT
cdr3_aa: CAISERTMNTEAFF

clone_size: -
v_call: TRBV27
j_call: TRBJ2-7
d_call: -
cdr3_nt: TGTGCCAGCAGCCCCGGGGTGGGTTACGAGCAGTACTTC
cdr3_aa: CASSPGVGYEQYF

clone_size: -
v_call: TRBV28
j_call: TRBJ1-5
d_call: -
cdr3_nt: TGTGCCAGCAGTTTCGTGGGGAGGAGCCAGCCCCAGCATTTT
cdr3_aa: CASSFVGRSQPQHF

clone_size: -
v_call: TRBV10-2
j_call: TRBJ2-1
d_call: TRBD2
cdr3_nt: TGCGCCAGCAGTGAGTCGAGACTAGCGGGGGCCGCTGAGCAGTTCTTC
cdr3_aa: CASSESRLAGAAEQFF

clone_size: -
v_call: TRBV5-1
j_call: TRBJ1-5
d_call: -
cdr3_nt: TGCGCCAGCAGCTTGGGAGAGGGAAGCAATCAGCCCCAGCATTTT
cdr3_aa: CASSLGEGSNQPQHF

clone_size: -
v_call: TRBV14
j_call: TRBJ1-1
d_call: -
cdr3_nt: TGTGCCAGCAGCCAAGGTCGGGGCACTGAAGCTTTCTTT
cdr3_aa: CASSQGRGTEAFF

clone_size: -
v_call: TRBV9
j_call: TRBJ2-6
d_call: -
cdr3_nt: TGTGCCAGCAGCGTAGCCCGAGACACTCTCCTCTCTGGGGCCAACGTCCTGACTTTC
cdr3_aa: CASSVARDTLLSGANVLTF